This T cell receptor beta chain was identified during a study of T cell responses to AZD1222 COVID-19 vaccine. Overall study context: Second-dose recipients at about 4 or about 12 weeks were treated as one pooled group.

This clone was picked up one time. Data came from immunoSEQ multiplex PCR; TCRdb stores just in-frame clones and leaves some out. In the table there are 110,000 to 150,000 clones, roughly nine tenths of which are singletons. There are 15 residues in the CDR3. Germline V gives CDR1 LNHDA, CDR2 SQIVND (reference sequence). V was pared by 6 bases and J by 4 bases, with 7 bases of the junction left unmatched. Source: peripheral blood, taken on day 0 of AZD1222 vaccination. This sequence joins TRBV19 and TRBJ2-1, with 9 bases fitting TRBD2. This receptor was taken from an adult in good health. DNA for the CDR3: TGTGCCAGTAGCCAGACTAGCGGAACTTACAATGAGCAGTTCTTC. Protein sequence: CASSQTSGTYNEQFF. The full variable domain, with the rest looked up from reference TRBV19 and TRBJ2-1, is DGGITQSPKYLFRKEGQNVTLSCEQNLNHDAMYWYRQDPGQGLRLIYYSQIVNDFQKGDIAEGYSVSREKKESFPLTVTSAQKNPTAFYLCASSQTSGTYNEQFFGPGTRLTVL.